The clone carrying this TCR beta chain was observed a few times. The antigen remains unidentified. Trimming took 0 bases from V and 10 from J, leaving 18 bases between them. This CDR3 is 15 amino acids long. Germline CDR1 and CDR2: KGHSH and LQKENI. Sequenced by immunoSEQ multiplex PCR; TCRdb stores in-frame clones only, minus some. The profile shows 20,000 or so clones, around 43% of them singletons. Mixed lymphocyte reaction cells underwent roughly six days of coculture at 37°C. The data stem from a study of siplizumab effects on memory and regulatory T cells. General study findings and limits: There were only a minor fraction of alloreactive clones that mapped to unstimulated subsets.

Sequencing was carried out using CFSE-low (dividing) CD4+ T cells sorted from an allogeneic mixed lymphocyte reaction. The rearrangement uses TRBV18 and TRBJ1-2; TRBD1 is a possible D gene (5 bases). This sequence originates from a human donor in good health; the cells came from an allogeneic mixed lymphocyte reaction. Some clones in this sample may be carry-over from other donors' samples. The CDR3 loop reads CASSPPPYSGGDYTF. The CDR3 region has the DNA TGTGCCAGCTCACCACCTCCCTACTCGGGGGGGGACTACACCTTC.